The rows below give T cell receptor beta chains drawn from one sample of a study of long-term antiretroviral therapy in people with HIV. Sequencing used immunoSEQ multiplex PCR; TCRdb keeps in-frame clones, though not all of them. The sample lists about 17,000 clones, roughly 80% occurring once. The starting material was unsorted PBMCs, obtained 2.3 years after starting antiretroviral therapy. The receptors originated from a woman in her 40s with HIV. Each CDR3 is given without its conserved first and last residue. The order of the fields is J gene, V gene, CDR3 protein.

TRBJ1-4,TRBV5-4,ASSQGQGYEKLF
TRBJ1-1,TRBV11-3,ASSGGLNTEAF
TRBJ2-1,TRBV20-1,SASLNEQF
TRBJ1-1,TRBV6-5,ASIKQGSIEAF
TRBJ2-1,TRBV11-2,ASSFTGGRDNEQF
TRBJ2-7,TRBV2,ASSYSRQYEQY
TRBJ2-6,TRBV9,ASSARSGTGYGANVLT
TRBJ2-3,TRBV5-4,ASRQRGGTDTQY
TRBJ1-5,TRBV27,ASSWRPNQPQH
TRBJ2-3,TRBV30,AWKLSTLTDTQY
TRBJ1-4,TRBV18,ASSDVAGGNEKLF
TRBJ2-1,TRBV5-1,ASSYPGQAVNEQF
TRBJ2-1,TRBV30,AWSKKIAGGGDEQF
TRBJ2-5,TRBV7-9,ASSPGGGWETQY
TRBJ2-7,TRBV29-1,SVEWAGIAYEQY
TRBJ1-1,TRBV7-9,ASSSGHTEAF
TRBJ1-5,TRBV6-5,ASRAGLGQPQH
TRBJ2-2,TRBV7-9,ASSLRSAGELF
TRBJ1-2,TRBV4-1,ASGQGGNYGYT
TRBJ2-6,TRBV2,ASSDPLGTGGTGANVLT
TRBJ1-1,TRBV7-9,ASATRAGPNTEAF
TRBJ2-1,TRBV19,ASMADRGAYNEQF
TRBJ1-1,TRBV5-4,ASSLVAEARAF
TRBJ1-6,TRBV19,ASSARRSPLH
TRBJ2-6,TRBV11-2,ASSLGQLDVLT
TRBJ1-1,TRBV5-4,ASSSRQRDYTEAF